The 32 T cell receptor beta chains below come from one sample, sequenced in a study of T-cell memory formation after mild COVID-19 (dated by TCRdb to the early 2020s). Library construction relied on 5' RACE. Sequencing took place on an Illumina NovaSeq 6000. The public reads were reprocessed in TCRdb via fastp at Q25 and MiXCR, keeping in-frame beta chains. Each CDR3 protein gets just one entry, which takes the most common genes and DNA from the rows behind it. The sample yields 120,000 or so distinct CDR3 sequences; about 15% were counted once. Over 11% of the sample comes from the top ten. The sequenced material came from PBMCs or a T cell subset sorted from them (not recorded which). The receptors come from an adult woman who had mild COVID-19 (a few samples of this study predate the infection). The sample titles of this study are shuffled in the database, so cell type and time point are left out; the donor was told from shared clones.

This clonotype showed up many times. CDR3 DNA sequence: TGCGCCAGCAGCCCCGGGACAGGAGAGAACACTGAAGCTTTCTTT. Its protein product is CASSPGTGENTEAFF. The rearrangement uses TRBV5-1 and TRBJ1-1; 8 bases are shared with TRBD1. The germline gives CDR1 SGHRS, CDR2 YFSETQ. J lost 1 base, V lost 4 bases, and 6 bases had no gene match. There are 15 residues in the CDR3.

This clonotype turned up a few times. J is TRBJ1-4 and V is TRBV4-1; 8 bases are shared with TRBD1. The V segment lost 4 bases and the J segment 5 bases; nucleotides outside the gene matches: 0. Germline CDR1 is MGHRA and CDR2 is YSYEKL. The CDR3 has 13 amino acids. CDR3 sequence: CASSRTGNEKLFF. The CDR3 DNA reads TGCGCCAGCAGCCGGACAGGGAATGAAAAACTGTTTTTT.

The V and J genes are TRBV7-2 and TRBJ1-5; D might be TRBD1 (5 bases). Germline loops: CDR1 SGHTA, CDR2 FQGNSA. The V end was cut by 0 bases, the J end by 5 bases, with 11 bases between. The CDR3 has 15 residues. The DNA for the CDR3 is TGTGCCAGCAGCTTAGCAGGGTGGGGGGATCAGCCCCAGCATTTT. Its translation is CASSLAGWGDQPQHF.

This chain connects TRBV12-3 or TRBV12-4 to TRBJ2-5; D remains ambiguous. The CDR3 length is 15 residues. The V gene lost 1 base and the J gene lost 3 bases, with 12 bases spanning the gap. CDR3 in amino acids: CASSLGSSTKETQYF. The DNA for the CDR3 is TGTGCCAGCAGTTTAGGGTCTTCCACGAAAGAGACCCAGTACTTC.

The chain carries TRBV4-3 and TRBJ2-2; no firm D call. The CDR3 spans 15 residues. The germline V and J ends were trimmed by 0 bases and 5 bases, with 10 bases remaining between them. Germline CDR1 reads LGHNA; CDR2 reads YSLEER. The CDR3 sequence: CASSQDPTQTGELFF. Here the CDR3 DNA reads TGCGCCAGCAGCCAAGACCCCACTCAAACCGGGGAGCTGTTTTTT.

This clonotype was detected only a few times. The V call is TRBV10-3, the J call TRBJ2-3; the match to TRBD2 covers 14 bases. V shed 7 bases, J shed 7 bases, and the junction held 13 bases outside the gene matches. CDR1 is ENHRY and CDR2 is SYGVKD in the germline V gene. The CDR3 loop spans 17 amino acids. The CDR3 nucleotides read TGTGCCATCACCGAGGGGACTAGCGGGAGAGGAGTGAATACGCAGTATTTT. It translates to CAITEGTSGRGVNTQYF.

This clonotype was observed a few times. The chain links TRBV20-1 to TRBJ1-2; no clear D. CDR3 length equals 15 residues. Looked up from germline, CDR1 is DFQATT and CDR2 is SNEGSKA (reference sequence). The V gene lost 0 bases and the J gene lost 0 bases, with 11 bases spanning the gap. The CDR3: CSAREWSITNYGYTF. The CDR3 DNA follows: TGCAGTGCTAGAGAATGGAGTATTACTAACTATGGCTACACCTTC.

This clonotype showed up just a few times. This chain connects TRBV5-1 to TRBJ2-3; 9 bases map to TRBD2. After removal of 5 bases from V and 2 bases from J, the junction contained 12 bases not matched to a gene. The CDR3 covers 17 residues. Germline CDR1 is SGHRS and CDR2 is YFSETQ. CDR3 region: CASSYGTSLSTTDTQYF. For the CDR3, the DNA is TGCGCCAGCAGTTACGGGACTAGCTTGTCCACCACAGATACGCAGTATTTT.

The J gene is TRBJ2-7, the V gene TRBV7-6; D gene unclear. Per germline, CDR1 SGHVS and CDR2 FNYEAQ. The CDR3 has 16 amino acids. V shed 5 bases and J shed 0 bases, with 17 bases lying between them. For the CDR3, the DNA is TGTGCCAGCAGCCCTATCCCGGAACCGAACTCCTACGAGCAGTACTTC. Protein sequence: CASSPIPEPNSYEQYF.

This clonotype was found a few times. The rearrangement joins TRBV7-9 to TRBJ2-5; D is unclear. CDR1 is SEHNR and CDR2 is FQNEAQ in the germline V gene (reference sequence). Deletions cut 5 bases from V and 7 bases from J, with 20 bases between. This CDR3 contains 15 residues. The CDR3 spells CASSLISPAPGTQYF. The CDR3 coding sequence is TGTGCCAGCAGCCTTATAAGCCCAGCCCCGGGGACCCAGTACTTC.

The chain joins TRBV6-2 or TRBV6-3 to TRBJ1-4; 7 nucleotides match TRBD1. V trimming: 6 bases; J trimming: 0 bases; junction bases outside the gene matches: 16. Germline lookup yields CDR1 MNHEY and CDR2 SVGEGT. This CDR3 comprises 19 residues. The CDR3 here is CASRNQPDRRRPTNEKLFF. The DNA for the CDR3 is TGTGCCAGCAGAAATCAACCGGACAGGCGAAGACCAACTAATGAAAAACTGTTTTTT.

This clonotype was detected only a few times. The genes are TRBV27 and TRBJ2-1, with 10 bases fitting TRBD2. Germline CDR1 is MNHEY and CDR2 is SMNVEV (reference sequence). The J segment lost 4 bases and the V segment lost 4 bases, leaving 10 bases of the junction unmatched. The CDR3 runs 17 residues. The CDR3 DNA reads TGTGCCAGCAGTTGGAGGAGGACTAGCGGAGAATACAATGAGCAGTTCTTC. Amino acids: CASSWRRTSGEYNEQFF.

The chain combines TRBV19 with TRBJ1-1; no definite D call. The germline V and J ends were trimmed by 2 bases and 1 base, with 5 bases remaining between them. The CDR3 totals 13 residues. The germline gives CDR1 LNHDA, CDR2 SQIVND (reference sequence). CDR3 nucleotide sequence: TGTGCCAGTAGTATAAGAGAGAACACTGAAGCTTTCTTT. It encodes CASSIRENTEAFF.

This clonotype was observed a few times. V is TRBV5-6 and J is TRBJ1-5; D is unresolved. The CDR3 length is 14 residues. The germline V gene encodes CDR1 SGHDT and CDR2 YYEEEE. The V and J ends lost 2 bases and 5 bases respectively, with 11 bases between them. The CDR3: CASSFGTPDQPQHF. The CDR3 region has the DNA TGTGCCAGCAGCTTCGGTACGCCCGATCAGCCCCAGCATTTT.

In its sample, this clonotype was seen a few times. This chain joins TRBV12-3 or TRBV12-4 and TRBJ2-3; TRBD1 is a possible D gene (6 bases). The CDR3 totals 14 residues. V lost 4 bases, J lost 6 bases, and 14 bases lay in between. The CDR3 DNA sequence: TGTGCCAGCAGTTCCCCCTACAGGGAGGATACGCAGTATTTT. Translating gives CASSSPYREDTQYF.

This clonotype came up a few times. The chain recombines TRBV12-3 or TRBV12-4 with TRBJ2-5; D perhaps matches TRBD2 (5 bases). The V gene lost 5 bases and the J gene lost 0 bases, with 10 bases spanning the gap. The CDR3 has 14 amino acids. The CDR3 sequence: CASSPYGDQETQYF. CDR3 DNA: TGTGCCAGCAGTCCTTACGGGGACCAAGAGACCCAGTACTTC.

V and J are TRBV12-3 or TRBV12-4 and TRBJ2-5; 11 nucleotides agree with TRBD2. V lost 8 bases and J lost 5; bases outside the gene matches: 10. The CDR3 consists of 15 residues. CDR3 bases: TGTGCCAGCCTCCTTAGCGGGAGGGTGGGGGAGACCCAGTACTTC. Its translation is CASLLSGRVGETQYF.

This clonotype was counted only a few times. This chain joins TRBV4-2 and TRBJ2-2; D uncertain. CDR1 is LGHNA, CDR2 YNFKEQ, per germline. The CDR3 is 16 amino acids. Trimming stripped 0 bases from V and 3 bases from J, with 11 bases between. CDR3: CASSQERAWDTGELFF. The CDR3 bases are TGTGCCAGCAGCCAAGAACGAGCGTGGGACACCGGGGAGCTGTTTTTT.

There are a few counts of this clonotype. The chain carries TRBV4-2 and TRBJ2-7; 7 positions match TRBD2. Per the germline V gene, CDR1 is LGHNA and CDR2 is YNFKEQ. This CDR3 comprises 17 residues. V was pared by 1 base and J by 1 base, with 10 bases of the junction left unmatched. The CDR3 protein is CASSQVEGGSGSYEQYF. The CDR3 region has the DNA TGTGCCAGCAGCCAAGTGGAAGGCGGGAGTGGGTCCTACGAGCAGTACTTC.

This clonotype was seen more than once but under ten times. The chain uses TRBV5-1 and TRBJ2-5; 7 positions match TRBD2. The germline V gene has CDR1 SGHRS and CDR2 YFSETQ. There are 15 residues in the CDR3. The trim removed 1 base at V and 5 bases at J, leaving 8 bases unmatched. This CDR3 is CASSLQSGTGETQYF. The DNA for the CDR3 is TGCGCCAGCAGCTTGCAGAGCGGGACGGGGGAGACCCAGTACTTC.

This clonotype has only a few counts. The chain employs TRBV15 and TRBJ2-7; D is possibly TRBD2 (5 bases). Germline V gene sequence: CDR1 LNHNV, CDR2 YYDKDF (reference sequence). V gave up 0 bases and J gave up 6 bases, with 9 bases separating them. The CDR3 is 13 amino acids. The CDR3: CATSRDPSGEQYF. CDR3 bases: TGTGCCACCAGCAGAGACCCCAGCGGCGAGCAGTACTTC.

This rearrangement joins TRBV5-1 to TRBJ2-6; 7 nucleotides match TRBD2. CDR1 is SGHRS, CDR2 YFSETQ, per germline. J was trimmed by 3 bases and V by 0 bases; bases with no gene match: 3. The CDR3 runs to 16 residues. The CDR3 DNA reads TGCGCCAGCAGCTTGGGGCAGCGGGGTGGGGCCAACGTCCTGACTTTC. Its protein product is CASSLGQRGGANVLTF.

The rearrangement joins TRBV29-1 to TRBJ2-1; the D is unclear. The V end was cut by 1 base, the J end by 1 base, with 8 bases between. CDR3 length: 14 residues. Germline loops: CDR1 SQVTM, CDR2 ANQGSEA. CDR3 residues: CSVEGIVSYNEQFF. In DNA form, the CDR3 reads TGCAGCGTTGAAGGTATAGTATCCTACAATGAGCAGTTCTTC.

This clonotype showed up just a few times. The chain links TRBV24-1 to TRBJ2-1, with 10 bases matching TRBD1. Germline V lookup: CDR1 KGHDR, CDR2 SFDVKD. J gave up 9 bases and V 7 bases, and 5 bases lay outside the gene matches. This CDR3 is 13 amino acids long. The DNA of the CDR3 is TGTGCCACCAGAACGAGGGACAGGGGTGAGCAGTTCTTC. It translates to CATRTRDRGEQFF.

The J gene is TRBJ2-5, the V gene TRBV12-3 or TRBV12-4; D not certain. The CDR3 is 13 residues long. Trimming left V 1 base short and J 5 bases short, with 8 bases between. The DNA for the CDR3 is TGTGCCAGCAGTTTAGGAAGTTCTGAGACCCAGTACTTC. Amino acids: CASSLGSSETQYF.

V is TRBV18 and J is TRBJ1-1, with a weak D call TRBD1 (5 bases). Germline lookup yields CDR1 KGHSH and CDR2 LQKENI. CDR3 size: 13 residues. Trimming left V 6 bases short and J 6 bases short, with 14 bases between. CDR3 protein: CASSPYFRAEAFF. CDR3 bases: TGTGCCAGCTCCCCTTATTTCAGGGCTGAAGCTTTCTTT.

The chain links TRBV18 to TRBJ1-4, with D hard to call. Trimming removed 2 bases at V and 6 bases at J, with 16 bases between. The germline gives CDR1 KGHSH, CDR2 LQKENI. The CDR3 totals 16 residues. CDR3 DNA: TGTGCCAGCTCACCAAGTGTTCCGCAGCCCGATGAAAAACTGTTTTTT. Translation: CASSPSVPQPDEKLFF.

This clonotype was seen only a few times. The chain joins TRBV5-6 to TRBJ2-3; TRBD2 aligns across 11 bases. This CDR3 has 16 amino acids. Losses at the gene ends were 3 bases for V and 1 base for J; bases not matched to a gene: 4. In germline, CDR1 is SGHDT, CDR2 YYEEEE. The CDR3 nucleotides read TGTGCCAGCAGCTACCCGACTAGCGGGGGCACAGATACGCAGTATTTT. This gives the protein CASSYPTSGGTDTQYF.

This clonotype was seen at least ten times. CDR3 in DNA: TGTGCCAGCAGTCCGAGGCGGGGGGGTGAGCAGTTCTTC. It is translated as CASSPRRGGEQFF. This rearrangement joins TRBV27 to TRBJ2-1, with TRBD2 identical over 9 bases. With 5 bases clipped from V and 9 bases from J, the junction kept 5 bases outside the gene matches. Germline CDR1 is MNHEY and CDR2 is SMNVEV (reference sequence). The CDR3 contains 13 residues.

V usage is TRBV10-3 and J usage is TRBJ2-5; D gene uncertain. The CDR3 sequence is 13 residues long. Per germline, CDR1 ENHRY and CDR2 SYGVKD. The V and J ends lost 0 bases and 0 bases respectively, with 2 bases between them. CDR3 DNA sequence: TGTGCCATCAGTGAGTCGGACCAAGAGACCCAGTACTTC. As protein: CAISESDQETQYF.

The chain has TRBV25-1 and TRBJ2-7; a weak D match, TRBD1 (6 bases). Per the germline V gene, CDR1 is MGHDK and CDR2 is SYGVNS. This CDR3 is 14 amino acids long. V was shortened by 9 bases and J by 1 base, with 16 bases between the two germline ends. CDR3: CASSTGTQSYEQYF. In DNA, the CDR3 is TGTGCCAGTAGTACCGGGACACAATCCTACGAGCAGTACTTC.

This clonotype was observed a few times. The chain is built from TRBV3-1 and TRBJ2-1, with D hard to call. CDR3 length: 13 amino acids. The ends were cut back, 4 bases at V and 8 bases at J, with 12 bases in the middle. Germline V gene data show CDR1 as LGHDT and CDR2 as YNNKEL (reference sequence). CDR3 sequence: CASSPWAEDEQFF. In DNA, the CDR3 is TGTGCCAGCAGCCCTTGGGCCGAGGATGAGCAGTTCTTC.